Sequencing of this T cell receptor beta chain was carried out in a study of blood T cell repertoires in COVID-19. Produced via immunoSEQ multiplex PCR; TCRdb's table is partial and in-frame only. The table shows about 97,000 clones, with about nine tenths occurring only once. Trimming took 5 bases from V and 4 from J, leaving 11 bases between them. Germline CDR1 is SGHTA and CDR2 is FQGNSA. This CDR3 is built from 13 residues. This chain joins TRBV7-2 and TRBJ1-2; tentatively, D is TRBD1 (5 bases). This receptor was identified in a man aged 50-60 years with acute or convalescent COVID-19. The sample comprised peripheral blood. The CDR3 loop is CASSPFQGYGYTF. CDR3 nucleotide sequence: TGTGCCAGCAGCCCCTTCCAGGGCTATGGCTACACCTTC.